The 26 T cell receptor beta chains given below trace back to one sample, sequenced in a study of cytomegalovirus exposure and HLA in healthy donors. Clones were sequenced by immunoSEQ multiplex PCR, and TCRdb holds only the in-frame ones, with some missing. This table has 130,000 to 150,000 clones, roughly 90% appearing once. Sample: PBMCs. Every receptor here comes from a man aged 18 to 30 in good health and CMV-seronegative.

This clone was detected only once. CDR3 in DNA: TGTGCCAGCAGCCGGACTAGCGGGAGGGCCTACGAGCAGTACTTC. It specifies CASSRTSGRAYEQYF. The gene calls are TRBV11-2 and TRBJ2-7, with 15 positions matching TRBD2. CDR1 is SGHAT and CDR2 is FQNNGV in the germline V gene. V dropped 5 bases and J dropped 2; count of bases not matched to a gene: 1. This CDR3 spans 15 amino acids.

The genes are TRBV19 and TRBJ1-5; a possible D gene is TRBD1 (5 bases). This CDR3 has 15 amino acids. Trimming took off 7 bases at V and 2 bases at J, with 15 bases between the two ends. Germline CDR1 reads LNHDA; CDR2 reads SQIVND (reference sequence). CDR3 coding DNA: TGTGCCAGTAACCTTGGAGGGGTTGGCAATCAGCCCCAGCATTTT. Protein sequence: CASNLGGVGNQPQHF.

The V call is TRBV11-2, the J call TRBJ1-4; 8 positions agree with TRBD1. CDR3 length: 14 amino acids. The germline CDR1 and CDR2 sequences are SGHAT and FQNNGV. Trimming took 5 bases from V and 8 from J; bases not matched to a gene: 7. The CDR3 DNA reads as TGTGCCAGCAGCGACAGGGGCGTGAGGGAAAAACTGTTTTTT. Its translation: CASSDRGVREKLFF. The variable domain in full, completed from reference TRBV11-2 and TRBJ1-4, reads EAGVAQSPRYKIIEKRQSVAFWCNPISGHATLYWYQQILGQGPKLLIQFQNNGVVDDSQLPKDRFSAERLKGVDSTLKIQPAKLEDSAVYLCASSDRGVREKLFFGSGTQLSVL.

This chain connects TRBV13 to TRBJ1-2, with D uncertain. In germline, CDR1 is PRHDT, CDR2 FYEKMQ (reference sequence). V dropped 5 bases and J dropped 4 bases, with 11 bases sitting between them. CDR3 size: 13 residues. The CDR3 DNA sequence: TGTGCCAGCAGCCCCCCCTTCTTCTATGGCTACACCTTC. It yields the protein CASSPPFFYGYTF.

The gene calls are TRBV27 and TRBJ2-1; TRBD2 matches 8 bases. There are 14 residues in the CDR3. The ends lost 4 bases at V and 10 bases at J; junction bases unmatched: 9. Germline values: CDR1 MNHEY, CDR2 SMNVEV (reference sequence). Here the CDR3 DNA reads TGTGCCAGCAGTTCTACCGGGAGGGTAGTGGAGCAGTTCTTC. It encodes CASSSTGRVVEQFF.

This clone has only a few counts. This CDR3 is CASSRGLGDNEQFF. The CDR3 DNA reads TGTGCCAGCAGCCGCGGACTAGGGGACAATGAGCAGTTCTTC. The rearrangement uses TRBV7-9 and TRBJ2-1, with 7 bases identical to TRBD2. The CDR3 has 14 residues. Per the germline V gene, CDR1 is SEHNR and CDR2 is FQNEAQ (reference sequence). V was pared by 5 bases and J by 5 bases, with 6 bases of the junction left unmatched.

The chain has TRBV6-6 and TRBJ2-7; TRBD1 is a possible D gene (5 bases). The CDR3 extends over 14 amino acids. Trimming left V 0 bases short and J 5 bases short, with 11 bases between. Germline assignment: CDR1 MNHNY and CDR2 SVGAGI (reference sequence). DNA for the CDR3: TGTGCCAGCAGTTACTCGGCCAGGGCCCACGAGCAGTACTTC. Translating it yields CASSYSARAHEQYF.

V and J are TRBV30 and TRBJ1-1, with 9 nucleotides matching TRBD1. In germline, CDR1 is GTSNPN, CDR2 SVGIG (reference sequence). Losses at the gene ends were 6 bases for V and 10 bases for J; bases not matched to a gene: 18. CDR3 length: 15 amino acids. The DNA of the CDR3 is TGTGCCTGCAGTACCCGAGCAGGGACAGGGTCTGGAGCTTTCTTT. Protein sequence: CACSTRAGTGSGAFF.

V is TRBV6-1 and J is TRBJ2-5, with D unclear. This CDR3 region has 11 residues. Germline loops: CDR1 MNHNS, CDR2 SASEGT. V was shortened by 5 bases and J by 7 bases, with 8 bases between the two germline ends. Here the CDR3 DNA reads TGTGCCAGCAGTCCAGAGGCGACCCAGTACTTC. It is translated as CASSPEATQYF.

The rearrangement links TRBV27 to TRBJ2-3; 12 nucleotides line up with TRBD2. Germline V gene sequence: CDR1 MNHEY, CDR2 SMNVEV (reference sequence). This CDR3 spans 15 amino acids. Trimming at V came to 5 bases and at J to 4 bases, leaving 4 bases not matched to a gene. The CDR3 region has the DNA TGTGCCAGCAGTAGACTAGCGGGAGTATCAGATACGCAGTATTTT. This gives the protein CASSRLAGVSDTQYF.

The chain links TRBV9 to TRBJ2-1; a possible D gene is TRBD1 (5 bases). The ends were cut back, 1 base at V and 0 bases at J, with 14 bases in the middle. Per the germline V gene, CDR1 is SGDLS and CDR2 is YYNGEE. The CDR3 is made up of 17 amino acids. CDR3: CASSVYATRASYNEQFF. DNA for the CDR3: TGTGCCAGCAGCGTATACGCGACCAGGGCCTCCTACAATGAGCAGTTCTTC.

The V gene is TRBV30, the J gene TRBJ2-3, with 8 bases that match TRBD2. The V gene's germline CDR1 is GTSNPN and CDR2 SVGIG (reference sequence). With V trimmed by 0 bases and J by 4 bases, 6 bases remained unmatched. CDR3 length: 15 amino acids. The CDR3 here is CAWSVLREGSDTQYF. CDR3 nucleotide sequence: TGTGCCTGGAGTGTACTTCGGGAGGGGTCAGATACGCAGTATTTT.

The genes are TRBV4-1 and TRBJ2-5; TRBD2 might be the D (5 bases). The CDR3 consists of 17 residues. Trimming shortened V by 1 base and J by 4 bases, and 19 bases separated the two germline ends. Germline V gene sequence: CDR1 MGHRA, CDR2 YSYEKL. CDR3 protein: CASSQGPHQGRGETQYF. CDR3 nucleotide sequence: TGCGCCAGCAGCCAAGGGCCCCACCAAGGGAGAGGAGAGACCCAGTACTTC.

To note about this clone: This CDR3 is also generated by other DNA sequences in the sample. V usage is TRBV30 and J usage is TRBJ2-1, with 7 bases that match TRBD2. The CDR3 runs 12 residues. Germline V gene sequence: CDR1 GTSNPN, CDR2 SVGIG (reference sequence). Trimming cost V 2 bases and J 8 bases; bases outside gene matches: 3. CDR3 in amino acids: CAWSPGGDEQFF. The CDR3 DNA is TGTGCCTGGAGTCCGGGAGGCGATGAGCAGTTCTTC. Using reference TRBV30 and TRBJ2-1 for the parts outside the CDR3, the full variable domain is SQTIHQWPATLVQPVGSPLSLECTVEGTSNPNLYWYRQAAGRGLQLLFYSVGIGQISSEVPQNLSASRPQDRQFILSSKKLLLSDSGFYLCAWSPGGDEQFFGPGTRLTVL.

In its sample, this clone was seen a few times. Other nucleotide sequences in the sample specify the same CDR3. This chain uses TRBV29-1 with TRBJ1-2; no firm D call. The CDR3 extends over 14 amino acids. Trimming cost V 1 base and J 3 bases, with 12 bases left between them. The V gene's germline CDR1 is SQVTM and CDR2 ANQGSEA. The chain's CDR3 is CSVEGRGRDYGYTF. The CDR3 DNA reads TGCAGCGTTGAAGGCCGAGGGCGTGACTATGGCTACACCTTC. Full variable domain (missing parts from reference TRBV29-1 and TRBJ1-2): SAVISQKPSRDICQRGTSLTIQCQVDSQVTMMFWYRQQPGQSLTLIATANQGSEATYESGFVIDKFPISRPNLTFSTLTVSNMSPEDSSIYLCSVEGRGRDYGYTFGSGTRLTVV.

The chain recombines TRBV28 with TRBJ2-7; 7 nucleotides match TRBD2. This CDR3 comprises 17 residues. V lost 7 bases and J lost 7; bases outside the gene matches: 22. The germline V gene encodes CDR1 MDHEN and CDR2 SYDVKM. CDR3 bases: TGTGCCAGCACCATATCGGCTGCCGGGACTACCGCTCGGGAGCAGTACTTC. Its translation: CASTISAAGTTAREQYF.

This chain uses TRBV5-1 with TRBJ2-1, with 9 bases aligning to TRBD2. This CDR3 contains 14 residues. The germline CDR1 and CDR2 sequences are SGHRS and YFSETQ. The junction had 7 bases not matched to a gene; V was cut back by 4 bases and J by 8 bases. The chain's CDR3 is CASSDSGGSDEQFF. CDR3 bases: TGCGCCAGCAGCGATAGCGGGGGCAGCGATGAGCAGTTCTTC.

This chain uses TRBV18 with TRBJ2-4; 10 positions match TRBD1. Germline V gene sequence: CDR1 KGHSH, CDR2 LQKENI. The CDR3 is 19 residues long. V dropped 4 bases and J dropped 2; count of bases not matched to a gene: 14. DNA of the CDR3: TGTGCCAGCTCACTTCACGGACAGGGGGAATGTGCGACCAAAAACATTCAGTACTTC. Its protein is CASSLHGQGECATKNIQYF.

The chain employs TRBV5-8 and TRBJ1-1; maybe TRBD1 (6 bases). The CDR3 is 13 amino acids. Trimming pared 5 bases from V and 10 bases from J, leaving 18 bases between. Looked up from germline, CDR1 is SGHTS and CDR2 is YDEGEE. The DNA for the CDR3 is TGTGCCAGCAGTATCACAGGGTTCACCGGAGCTTTCTTT. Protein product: CASSITGFTGAFF.

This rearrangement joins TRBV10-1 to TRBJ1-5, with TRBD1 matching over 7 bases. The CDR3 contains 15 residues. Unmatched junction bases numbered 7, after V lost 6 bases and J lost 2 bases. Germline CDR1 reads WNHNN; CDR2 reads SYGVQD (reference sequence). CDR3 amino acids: CASSPGGEGNQPQHF. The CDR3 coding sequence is TGCGCCAGCAGCCCAGGGGGTGAGGGCAATCAGCCCCAGCATTTT.

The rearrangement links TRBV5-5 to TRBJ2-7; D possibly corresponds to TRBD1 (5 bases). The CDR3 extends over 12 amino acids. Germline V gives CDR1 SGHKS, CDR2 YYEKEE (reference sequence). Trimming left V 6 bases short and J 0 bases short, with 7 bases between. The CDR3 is CASKRGSYEQYF. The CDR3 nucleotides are TGTGCCAGCAAAAGGGGCTCCTACGAGCAGTACTTC.

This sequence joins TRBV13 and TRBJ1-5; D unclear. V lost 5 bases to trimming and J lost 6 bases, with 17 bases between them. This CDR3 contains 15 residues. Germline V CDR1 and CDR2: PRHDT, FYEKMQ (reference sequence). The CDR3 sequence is CASSRGGSSGQPQHF. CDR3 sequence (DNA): TGTGCCAGCAGCCGAGGAGGCTCATCGGGTCAGCCCCAGCATTTT.

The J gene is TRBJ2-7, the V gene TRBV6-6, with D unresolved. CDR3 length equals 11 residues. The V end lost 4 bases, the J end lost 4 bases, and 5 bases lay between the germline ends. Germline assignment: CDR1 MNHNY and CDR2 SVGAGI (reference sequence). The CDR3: CASSSTYEQYF. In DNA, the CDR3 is TGTGCCAGCAGTTCTACGTACGAGCAGTACTTC.

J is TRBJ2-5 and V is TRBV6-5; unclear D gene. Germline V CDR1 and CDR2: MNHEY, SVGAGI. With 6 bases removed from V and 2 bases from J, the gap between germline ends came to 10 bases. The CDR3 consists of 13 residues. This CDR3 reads CASSHQAQETQYF. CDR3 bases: TGTGCCAGCAGCCACCAGGCACAAGAGACCCAGTACTTC.

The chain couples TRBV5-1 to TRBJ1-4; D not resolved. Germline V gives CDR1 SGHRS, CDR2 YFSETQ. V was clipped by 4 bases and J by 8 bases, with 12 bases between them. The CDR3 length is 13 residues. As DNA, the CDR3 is TGCGCCAGCAGCCTAAGACTGGAGGAAAAACTGTTTTTT. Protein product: CASSLRLEEKLFF.

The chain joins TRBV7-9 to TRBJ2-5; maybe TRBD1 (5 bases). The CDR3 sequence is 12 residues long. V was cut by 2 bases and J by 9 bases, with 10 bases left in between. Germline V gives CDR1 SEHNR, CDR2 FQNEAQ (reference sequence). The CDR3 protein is CASSLTTGAQYF. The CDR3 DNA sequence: TGTGCCAGCAGCTTAACCACAGGCGCCCAGTACTTC.